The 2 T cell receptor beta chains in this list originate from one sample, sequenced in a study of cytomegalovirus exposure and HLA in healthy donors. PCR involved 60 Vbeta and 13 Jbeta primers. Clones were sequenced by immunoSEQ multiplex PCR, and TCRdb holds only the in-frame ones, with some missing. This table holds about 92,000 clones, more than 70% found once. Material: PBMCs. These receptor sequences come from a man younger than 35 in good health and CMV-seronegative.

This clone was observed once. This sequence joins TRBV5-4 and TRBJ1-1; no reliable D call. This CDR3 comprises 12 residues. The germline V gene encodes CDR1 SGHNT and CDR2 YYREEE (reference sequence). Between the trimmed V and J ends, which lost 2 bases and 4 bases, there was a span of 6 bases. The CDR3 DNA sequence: TGTGCCAGCAGCTTTGGGAGCACTGAAGCTTTCTTT. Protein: CASSFGSTEAFF.

The CDR3 DNA reads as TGTGCCAGTAGCGAACCGGGAAGAAAGGGCAAAAACATTCAGTACTTC. It translates to CASSEPGRKGKNIQYF. The chain uses TRBV19 and TRBJ2-4; weak D call: TRBD2 (5 bases). The CDR3 extends over 16 amino acids. Per the germline V gene, CDR1 is LNHDA and CDR2 is SQIVND (reference sequence). Deletions cut 6 bases from V and 3 bases from J, with 18 bases between. Drawing the rest from reference TRBV19 and TRBJ2-4, the complete variable domain is DGGITQSPKYLFRKEGQNVTLSCEQNLNHDAMYWYRQDPGQGLRLIYYSQIVNDFQKGDIAEGYSVSREKKESFPLTVTSAQKNPTAFYLCASSEPGRKGKNIQYFGAGTRLSVL.